This T cell receptor beta chain originates from a study of high-grade serous ovarian cancer treatment subgroups. Measured with immunoSEQ multiplex PCR; TCRdb has only the in-frame clones, and not every one. The sample carries several thousand clones, about nine tenths recorded once. The CDR3 runs 14 residues. V was cut by 1 base and J by 0 bases, with 4 bases left in between. The germline V gene encodes CDR1 SNHLY and CDR2 FYNNEI. Tumor samples were taken before definitive surgery or chemotherapy. Study results and caveats: Repertoire similarity ranged roughly 0.1 to 0.85 between tumors of one patient.

As regards this clone: Its cognate antigen is unknown.

The sample taken for sequencing was tumor tissue. This chain connects TRBV2 to TRBJ2-1; D gene uncertain. The TCR sequence derives from a human donor with high-grade serous ovarian cancer. The CDR3 protein is CASSEVASYNEQFF. In DNA form, the CDR3 reads TGTGCCAGCAGTGAAGTGGCCTCCTACAATGAGCAGTTCTTC.